The 9 T cell receptor beta chains below all came from one sample that was sequenced in a study of T cells in Graves' hyperthyroidism and ophthalmopathy. Using RNA transcripts as the source, TCR beta CDR3 regions were amplified. The TCR CDR3 first-round RT-PCR relied on the HTBI primer set. TCRdb analysed the multiplex PCR reads with MiXCR anew, one entry per CDR3 protein. The sample lists around 340,000 distinct CDR3 sequences; 15% to 20% were seen once. The source material was blood. These TCRs come from a woman aged 45-65 years with Graves' hyperthyroidism.

The rearrangement uses TRBV29-1 and TRBJ1-2, with D possibly being TRBD1 (6 bases). The CDR3 consists of 13 residues. From germline, CDR1 is SQVTM and CDR2 ANQGSEA. The germline V and J ends were trimmed by 4 bases and 4 bases, with 13 bases remaining between them. DNA for the CDR3: TGCAGCGTTGGGGCAGGGGAACTCTATGGCTACACCTTC. It yields the protein CSVGAGELYGYTF.

This clonotype has more than one count but fewer than ten. This CDR3 is CASSSPSSRAREQYF. DNA for the CDR3: TGTGCCAGTAGTTCCCCCTCGAGTAGGGCGCGGGAGCAGTACTTC. The genes are TRBV11-2 and TRBJ2-7; no reliable D call. V lost 9 bases, J lost 7 bases, and 25 bases lay in between. Per the germline V gene, CDR1 is SGHAT and CDR2 is FQNNGV. The CDR3 has 15 amino acids.

This clonotype was seen many times. This sequence joins TRBV7-9 and TRBJ2-7; D remains ambiguous. Trimming cost V 1 base and J 2 bases, with 9 bases left between them. Germline V gene data show CDR1 as SEHNR and CDR2 as FQNEAQ (reference sequence). This CDR3 is built from 14 residues. CDR3 amino acids: CASSLGELAYEQYF. In DNA form, the CDR3 reads TGTGCCAGCAGCTTAGGAGAGTTGGCCTACGAGCAGTACTTC.

CDR3: CASSLGASGGNEQFF. CDR3 nucleotide sequence: TGTGCCAGCAGCTTAGGGGCTAGCGGGGGGAATGAGCAGTTCTTC. The chain carries TRBV13 and TRBJ2-1; 11 bases align to TRBD2. CDR3 length equals 15 residues. Germline V gives CDR1 PRHDT, CDR2 FYEKMQ (reference sequence). Germline trimming cut 0 bases from V and 7 bases from J; bases unmatched to any gene: 2.

The chain combines TRBV6-1 with TRBJ2-7, with D possibly called TRBD1 or TRBD2 (5 bases each). Germline lookup yields CDR1 MNHNS and CDR2 SASEGT. The CDR3 loop spans 18 amino acids. V dropped 5 bases and J dropped 1 base, with 24 bases sitting between them. CDR3: CASSRTPSGTDLSYEQYV. The CDR3 DNA reads as TGTGCCAGCAGTCGCACCCCCTCCGGGACGGATCTGTCCTACGAGCAGTACGTC.

A remark on this clonotype: A much larger clone lies a single base off, so this may be a read error. The chain uses TRBV18 and TRBJ1-6, with D unclear. The CDR3 covers 16 residues. Germline values: CDR1 KGHSH, CDR2 LQKENI. CDR3 sequence reads: CAGSLSTSSYNSPLHF. The CDR3 DNA sequence: TGTGCCGGCTCACTCTCCACTAGCTCCTATAATTCACCCCTCCACTTT. The entire variable domain, with the rest obtained from reference TRBV18 and TRBJ1-6, is as follows: NAGVMQNPRHLVRRRGQEARLRCSPMKGHSHVYWYRQLPEEGLKFMVYLQKENIIDESGMPKERFSAEFPKEGPSILRIQQVVRGDSAAYFCAGSLSTSSYNSPLHFGNGTRLTVT.

This chain's CDR3 is CASSPYGGITDNEQFF. DNA of the CDR3: TGTGCCAGCAGCCCTTACGGCGGGATTACCGACAATGAGCAGTTCTTC. The chain has TRBV7-9 and TRBJ2-1; possibly TRBD2 for D (6 bases). CDR3 size: 16 residues. The germline V and J ends were trimmed by 5 bases and 5 bases, with 19 bases remaining between them. Germline V lookup: CDR1 SEHNR, CDR2 FQNEAQ (reference sequence).

This clonotype was seen a few times. The J gene is TRBJ1-6, the V gene TRBV6-6; perhaps TRBD1 as D (5 bases). Trimming shortened V by 2 bases and J by 10 bases, and 9 bases separated the two germline ends. The CDR3 runs 13 residues. In germline, CDR1 is MNHNY, CDR2 SVGAGI (reference sequence). CDR3: CASSYEGQSPLHF. CDR3 nucleotides: TGTGCCAGCAGTTACGAGGGGCAATCACCCCTCCACTTT.

The CDR3 is CASSQDLAGVTTGELFF. The DNA of the CDR3 is TGTGCCAGCAGCCAAGATCTAGCGGGAGTTACCACCGGGGAGCTGTTTTTT. The rearrangement links TRBV14 to TRBJ2-2, with 10 nucleotides matching TRBD2. In germline, CDR1 is SGHDN, CDR2 FVKESK. This CDR3 is 17 amino acids long. The J segment lost 4 bases and the V segment lost 0 bases, leaving 5 bases of the junction unmatched.